The subject of this entry is one TCR beta chain. The record originates from a study of blood T cell repertoires in COVID-19. TCRdb keeps only in-frame clones here, not all; method: immunoSEQ multiplex PCR. The table lists some 370,000 clones, 70% to 90% of them singletons. The length of the CDR3 is 14 residues. After removal of 4 bases from V and 3 bases from J, the junction contained 5 bases not matched to a gene. The germline V gene encodes CDR1 KGHDR and CDR2 SFDVKD. This sequence was found in a young woman with COVID-19, enrolled during active disease. Sequenced sample: peripheral blood. The chain combines TRBV24-1 with TRBJ2-7; 7 positions agree with TRBD1. The CDR3 here is CATSDPRQGYEQYF. CDR3 bases: TGTGCCACCAGTGACCCCCGACAGGGCTACGAGCAGTACTTC.